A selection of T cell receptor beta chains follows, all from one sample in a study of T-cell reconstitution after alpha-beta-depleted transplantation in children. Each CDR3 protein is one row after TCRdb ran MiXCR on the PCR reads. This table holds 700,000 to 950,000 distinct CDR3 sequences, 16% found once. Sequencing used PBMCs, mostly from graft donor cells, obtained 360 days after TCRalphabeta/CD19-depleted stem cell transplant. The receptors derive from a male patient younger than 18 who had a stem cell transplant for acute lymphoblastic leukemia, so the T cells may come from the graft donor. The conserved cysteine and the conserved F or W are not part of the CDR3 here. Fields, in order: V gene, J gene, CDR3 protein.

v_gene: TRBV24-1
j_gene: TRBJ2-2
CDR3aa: ATSVGTGLTGELF

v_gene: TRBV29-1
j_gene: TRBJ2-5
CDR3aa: SVHLDAGRPGETQY

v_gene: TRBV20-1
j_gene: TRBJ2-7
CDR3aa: SALGTSGFYEQY

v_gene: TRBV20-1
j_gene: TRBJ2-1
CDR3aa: RGRDEQF

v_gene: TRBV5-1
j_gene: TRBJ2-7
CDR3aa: ASSTTLAELSYEQY

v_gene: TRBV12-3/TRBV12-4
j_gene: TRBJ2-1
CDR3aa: ATANEQF

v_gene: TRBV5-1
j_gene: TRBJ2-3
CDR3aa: ASSVWTSGRADTQY

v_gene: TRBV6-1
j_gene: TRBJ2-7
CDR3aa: ASSPLAGADEQY

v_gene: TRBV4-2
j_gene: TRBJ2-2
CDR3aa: ASSQAPKLITGTGELF

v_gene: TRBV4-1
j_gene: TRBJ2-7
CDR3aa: ASSQDPGLGYEQY

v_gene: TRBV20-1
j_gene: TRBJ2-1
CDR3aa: SAPGLAGGIQLSYNEQF

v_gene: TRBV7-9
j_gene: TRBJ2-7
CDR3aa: ASSLGTGGGEY

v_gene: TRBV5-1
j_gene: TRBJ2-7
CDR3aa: ASSLAAGTSTTYEQY

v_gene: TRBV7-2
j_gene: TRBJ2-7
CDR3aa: ASSPLMGGPYEQY

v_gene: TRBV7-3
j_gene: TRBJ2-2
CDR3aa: ASSFPSGRVAGELF

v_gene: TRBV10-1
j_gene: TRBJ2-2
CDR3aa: ASSEGNRGPTGELF

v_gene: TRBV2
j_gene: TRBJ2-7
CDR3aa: ASSFPFRDRLSLNPYEQY

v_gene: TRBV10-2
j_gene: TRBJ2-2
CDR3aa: ASRLGSGNTGELF

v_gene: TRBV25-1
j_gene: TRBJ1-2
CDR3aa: ASSVPGTGILQGGYT